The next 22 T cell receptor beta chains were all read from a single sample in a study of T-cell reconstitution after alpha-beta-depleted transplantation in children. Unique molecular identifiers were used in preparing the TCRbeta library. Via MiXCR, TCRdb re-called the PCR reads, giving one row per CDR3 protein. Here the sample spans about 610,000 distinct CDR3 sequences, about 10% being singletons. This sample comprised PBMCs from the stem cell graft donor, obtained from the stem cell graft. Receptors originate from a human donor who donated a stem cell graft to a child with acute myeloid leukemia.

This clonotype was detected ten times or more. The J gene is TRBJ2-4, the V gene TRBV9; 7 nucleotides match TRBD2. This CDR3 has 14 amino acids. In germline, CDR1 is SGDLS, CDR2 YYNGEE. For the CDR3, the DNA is TGTACACCTGAGGGGAGGGCGACCAAAAACATTCAGTACTTC. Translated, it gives CTPEGRATKNIQYF. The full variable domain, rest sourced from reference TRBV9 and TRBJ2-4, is DSGVTQTPKHLITATGQRVTLRCSPRSGDLSVYWYQQSLDQGLQFLIQYYNGEERAKGNILERFSAQQFPDLHSELNLSSLELGDSALYFCTPEGRATKNIQYFGAGTRLSVL.

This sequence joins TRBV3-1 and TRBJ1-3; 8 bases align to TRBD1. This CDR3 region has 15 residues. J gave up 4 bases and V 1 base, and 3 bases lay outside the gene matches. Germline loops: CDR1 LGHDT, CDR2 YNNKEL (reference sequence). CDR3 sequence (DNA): TGTGCCAGCAGCCAAGCACGGACAGGGGGAAACACCATATATTTT. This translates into CASSQARTGGNTIYF.

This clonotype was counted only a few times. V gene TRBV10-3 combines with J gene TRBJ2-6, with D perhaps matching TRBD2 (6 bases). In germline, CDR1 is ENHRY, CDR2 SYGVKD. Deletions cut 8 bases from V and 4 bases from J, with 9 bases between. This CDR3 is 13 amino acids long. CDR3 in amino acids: CAISGGGANVLTF. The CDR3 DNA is TGTGCCATCTCCGGGGGAGGGGCCAACGTCCTGACTTTC.

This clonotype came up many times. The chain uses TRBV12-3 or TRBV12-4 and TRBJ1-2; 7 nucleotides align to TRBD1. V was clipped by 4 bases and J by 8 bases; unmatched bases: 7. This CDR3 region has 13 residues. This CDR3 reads CASSSTGVWGYTF. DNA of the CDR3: TGTGCCAGCAGTTCCACAGGGGTTTGGGGCTACACCTTC.

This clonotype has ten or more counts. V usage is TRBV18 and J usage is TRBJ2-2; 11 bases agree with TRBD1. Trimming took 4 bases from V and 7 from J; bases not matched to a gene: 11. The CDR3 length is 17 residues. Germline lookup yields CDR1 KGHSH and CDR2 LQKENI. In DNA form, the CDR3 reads TGTGCCAGCTCACGACTAGGACAGGGGGCGACGATCGGGGAGCTGTTTTTT. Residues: CASSRLGQGATIGELFF.

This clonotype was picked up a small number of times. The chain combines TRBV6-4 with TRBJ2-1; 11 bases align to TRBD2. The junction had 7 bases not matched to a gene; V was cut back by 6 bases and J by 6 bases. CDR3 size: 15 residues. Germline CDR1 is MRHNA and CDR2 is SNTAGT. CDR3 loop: CASSAGTSGANEQFF. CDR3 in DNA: TGTGCCAGCAGCGCCGGGACTAGCGGAGCCAATGAGCAGTTCTTC.

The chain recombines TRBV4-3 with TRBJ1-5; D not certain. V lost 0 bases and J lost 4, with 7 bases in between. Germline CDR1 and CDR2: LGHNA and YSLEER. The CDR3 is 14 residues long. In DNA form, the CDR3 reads TGCGCCAGCAGCCAAGATGGAGGGAATCAGCCCCAGCATTTT. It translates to CASSQDGGNQPQHF.

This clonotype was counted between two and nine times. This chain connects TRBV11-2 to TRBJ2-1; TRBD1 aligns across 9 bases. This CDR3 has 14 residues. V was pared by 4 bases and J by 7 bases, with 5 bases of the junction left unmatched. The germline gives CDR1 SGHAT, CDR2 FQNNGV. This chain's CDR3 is CASSSDRGSNEQFF. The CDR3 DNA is TGTGCCAGCAGCTCGGACAGGGGAAGTAATGAGCAGTTCTTC.

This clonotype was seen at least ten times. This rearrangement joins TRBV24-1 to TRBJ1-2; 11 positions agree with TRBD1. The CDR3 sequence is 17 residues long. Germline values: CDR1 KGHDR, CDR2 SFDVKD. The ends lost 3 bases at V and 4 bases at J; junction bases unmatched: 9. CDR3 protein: CATSDRSGQGASYGYTF. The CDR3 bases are TGTGCCACCAGTGATCGGTCTGGACAGGGGGCTTCCTATGGCTACACCTTC.

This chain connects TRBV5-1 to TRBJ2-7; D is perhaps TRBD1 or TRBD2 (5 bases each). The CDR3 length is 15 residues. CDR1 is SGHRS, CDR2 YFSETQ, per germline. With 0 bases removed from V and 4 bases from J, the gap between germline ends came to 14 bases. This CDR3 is CASSLEPGPPYEQYF. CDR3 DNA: TGCGCCAGCAGCTTGGAGCCGGGACCCCCTTACGAGCAGTACTTC. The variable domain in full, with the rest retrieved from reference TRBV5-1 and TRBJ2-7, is KAGVTQTPRYLIKTRGQQVTLSCSPISGHRSVSWYQQTPGQGLQFLFEYFSETQRNKGNFPGRFSGRQFSNSRSEMNVSTLELGDSALYLCASSLEPGPPYEQYFGPGTRLTVT.

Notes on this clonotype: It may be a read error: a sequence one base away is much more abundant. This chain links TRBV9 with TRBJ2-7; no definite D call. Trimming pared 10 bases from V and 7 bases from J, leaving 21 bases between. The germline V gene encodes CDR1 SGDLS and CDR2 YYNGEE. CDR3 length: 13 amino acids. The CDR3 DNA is TGTGCCGGCGGCGGCTTAGTGTATGGTGAGCAGTACTTC. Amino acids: CAGGGLVYGEQYF.

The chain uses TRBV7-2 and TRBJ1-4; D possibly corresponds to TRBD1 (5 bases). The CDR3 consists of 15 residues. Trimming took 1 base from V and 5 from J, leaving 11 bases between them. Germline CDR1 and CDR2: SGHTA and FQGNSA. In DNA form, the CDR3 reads TGTGCCAGCAGCTTAGGGCAGGGTTGGAATGAAAAACTGTTTTTT. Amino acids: CASSLGQGWNEKLFF.

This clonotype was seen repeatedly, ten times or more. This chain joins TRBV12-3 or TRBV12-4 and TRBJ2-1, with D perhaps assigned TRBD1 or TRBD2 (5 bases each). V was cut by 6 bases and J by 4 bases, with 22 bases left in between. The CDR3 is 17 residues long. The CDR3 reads CASRSLRSGGIYNEQFF. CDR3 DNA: TGTGCCAGCAGATCTCTACGTTCTGGGGGTATTTACAATGAGCAGTTCTTC.

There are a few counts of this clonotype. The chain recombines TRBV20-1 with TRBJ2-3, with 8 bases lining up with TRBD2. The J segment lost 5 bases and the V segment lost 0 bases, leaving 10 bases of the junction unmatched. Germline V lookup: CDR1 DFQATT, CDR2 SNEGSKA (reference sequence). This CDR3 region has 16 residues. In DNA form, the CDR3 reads TGCAGTGCTAGAGAGGGCGGGGTAGCGGGAAAAGATACGCAGTATTTT. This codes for CSAREGGVAGKDTQYF.

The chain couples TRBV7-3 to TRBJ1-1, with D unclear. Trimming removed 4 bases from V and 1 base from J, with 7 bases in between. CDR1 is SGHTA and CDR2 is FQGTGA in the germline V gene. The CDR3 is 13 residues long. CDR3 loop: CASSSDWNTEAFF. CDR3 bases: TGTGCCAGCAGCTCGGACTGGAACACTGAAGCTTTCTTT.

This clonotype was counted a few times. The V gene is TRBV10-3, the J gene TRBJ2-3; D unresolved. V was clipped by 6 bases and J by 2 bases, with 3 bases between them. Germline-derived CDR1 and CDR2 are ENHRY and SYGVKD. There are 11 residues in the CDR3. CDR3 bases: TGTGCCATCAGGGTCACAGATACGCAGTATTTT. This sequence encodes CAIRVTDTQYF.

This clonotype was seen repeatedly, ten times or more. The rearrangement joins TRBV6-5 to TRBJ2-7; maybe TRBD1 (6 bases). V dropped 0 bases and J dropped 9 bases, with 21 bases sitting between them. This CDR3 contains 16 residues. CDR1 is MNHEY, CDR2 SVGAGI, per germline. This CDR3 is CASSYSIHRTDLGQYF. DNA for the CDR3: TGTGCCAGCAGTTACTCGATACATAGGACAGACCTAGGGCAGTACTTC.

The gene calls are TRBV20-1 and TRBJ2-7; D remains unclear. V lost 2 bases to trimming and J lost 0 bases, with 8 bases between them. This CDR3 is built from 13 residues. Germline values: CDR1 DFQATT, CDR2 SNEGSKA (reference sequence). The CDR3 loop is CSARFRASYEQYF. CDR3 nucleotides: TGCAGTGCTAGATTCCGGGCCTCCTACGAGCAGTACTTC.

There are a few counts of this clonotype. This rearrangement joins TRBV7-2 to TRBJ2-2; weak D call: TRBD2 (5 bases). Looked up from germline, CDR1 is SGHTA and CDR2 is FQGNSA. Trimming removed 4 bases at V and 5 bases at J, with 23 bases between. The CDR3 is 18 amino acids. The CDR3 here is CASSYRLMWERKTGELFF. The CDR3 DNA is TGTGCCAGCAGCTACCGACTAATGTGGGAGAGGAAAACCGGGGAGCTGTTTTTT.

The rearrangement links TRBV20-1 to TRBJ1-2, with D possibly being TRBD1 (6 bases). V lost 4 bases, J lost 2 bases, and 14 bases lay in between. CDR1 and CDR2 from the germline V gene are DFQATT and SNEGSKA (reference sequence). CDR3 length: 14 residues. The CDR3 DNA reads TGCAGTGCTATTCCCGGGACACAAAACTATGGCTACACCTTC. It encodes CSAIPGTQNYGYTF.

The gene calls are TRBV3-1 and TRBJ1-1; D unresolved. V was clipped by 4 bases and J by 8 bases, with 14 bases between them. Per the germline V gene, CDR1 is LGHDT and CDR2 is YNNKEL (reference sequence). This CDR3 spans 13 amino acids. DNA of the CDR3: TGTGCCAGCAGCCTGCCGGGAGCCCTGGAAGCTTTCTTT. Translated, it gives CASSLPGALEAFF. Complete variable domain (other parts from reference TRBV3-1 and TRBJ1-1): DTAVSQTPKYLVTQMGNDKSIKCEQNLGHDTMYWYKQDSKKFLKIMFSYNNKELIINETVPNRFSPKSPDKAHLNLHINSLELGDSAVYFCASSLPGALEAFFGQGTRLTVV.

The CDR3 sequence is CSVRGLSVYRDPDTQYF. Here the CDR3 DNA reads TGCAGCGTTCGAGGCCTGTCTGTCTACAGGGATCCAGATACGCAGTATTTT. The chain links TRBV29-1 to TRBJ2-3; D possibly corresponds to TRBD1 (6 bases). The germline V gene encodes CDR1 SQVTM and CDR2 ANQGSEA. The CDR3 sequence is 17 residues long. The V end was cut by 5 bases, the J end by 4 bases, with 25 bases between.